This TCR beta chain stems from a study of T cell repertoires in cytomegalovirus infection. The CDR3 loop spans 18 amino acids. J lost 0 bases, V lost 3 bases, and 8 bases had no gene match. Germline CDR1 SGHVS, CDR2 FQNEAQ. TCRdb re-called the reads through MiXCR, storing one row per CDR3 protein. In the table there are about 250,000 distinct CDR3 sequences, over 15% of which are singletons. This clonotype has ten or more counts. The sequencing input was CD8+ T cells from PBMCs. This TCR was recovered from a human donor in good health (CMV status not recorded). Some clones in this sample may be carry-over from other donors' samples. The rearrangement uses TRBV7-8 and TRBJ2-1; 10 bases agree with TRBD2. The CDR3 loop is CASSLILAGVSSYNEQFF. DNA for the CDR3: TGTGCCAGCAGCTTGATTCTAGCGGGGGTGAGCTCCTACAATGAGCAGTTCTTC.